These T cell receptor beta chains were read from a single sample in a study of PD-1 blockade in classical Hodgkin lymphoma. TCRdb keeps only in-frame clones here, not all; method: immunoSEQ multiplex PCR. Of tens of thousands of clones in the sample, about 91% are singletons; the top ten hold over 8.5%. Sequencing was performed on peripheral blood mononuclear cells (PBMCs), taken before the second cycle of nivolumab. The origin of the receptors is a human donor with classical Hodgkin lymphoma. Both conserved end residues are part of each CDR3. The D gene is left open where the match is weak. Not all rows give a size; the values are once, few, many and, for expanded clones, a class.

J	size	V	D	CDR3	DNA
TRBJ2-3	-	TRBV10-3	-	CAISSLTDTQYF	TGTGCCATCAGTTCCCTTACAGATACGCAGTATTTT
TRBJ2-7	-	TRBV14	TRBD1	CASSQDRTGGYEQYF	TGTGCCAGCAGCCAAGATCGAACAGGGGGCTACGAGCAGTACTTC
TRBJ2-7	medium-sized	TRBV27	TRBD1	CASSLGTGPYEQYF	TGTGCCAGCAGTTTAGGGACAGGGCCCTACGAGCAGTACTTC
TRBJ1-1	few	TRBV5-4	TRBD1	CASSADRDGTEAFF	TGTGCCAGCAGCGCGGACAGGGACGGCACTGAAGCTTTCTTT
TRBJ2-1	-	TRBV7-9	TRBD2	CASSRLAGGGSYNEQFF	TGTGCCAGCAGCCGACTAGCGGGAGGGGGGTCCTACAATGAGCAGTTCTTC
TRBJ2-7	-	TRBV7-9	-	CASSRDTYEQYF	TGTGCCAGCAGCAGGGACACCTACGAGCAGTACTTC
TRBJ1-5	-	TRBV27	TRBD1	CASSTVGTEINQPQHF	TGTGCCAGCAGTACCGTCGGGACAGAGATCAATCAGCCCCAGCATTTT
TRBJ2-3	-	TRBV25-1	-	CASNRLAGDTQYF	TGTGCCAGCAACAGATTAGCCGGAGATACGCAGTATTTT
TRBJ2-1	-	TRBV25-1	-	CASSPSRGSYNEQFF	TGTGCCAGCAGTCCAAGCCGGGGCTCCTACAATGAGCAGTTCTTC
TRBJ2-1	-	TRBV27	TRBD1	CASSLRDRVDEQFF	TGTGCCAGCAGTTTACGGGACAGGGTCGATGAGCAGTTCTTC
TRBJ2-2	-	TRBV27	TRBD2	CASRAGTSGRANTGELFF	TGTGCCAGCAGAGCCGGGACTAGCGGGAGGGCTAACACCGGGGAGCTGTTTTTT
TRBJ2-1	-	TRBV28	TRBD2	CASSLLAGEGNEQFF	TGTGCCAGCAGTTTATTAGCGGGGGAGGGCAATGAGCAGTTCTTC
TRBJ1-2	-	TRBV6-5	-	CASSYSAGQYGYTF	TGTGCCAGCAGTTACTCCGCCGGACAGTATGGCTACACCTTC
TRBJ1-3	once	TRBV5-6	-	CASSPPQGNTIYF	TGTGCCAGCAGCCCCCCTCAAGGAAACACCATATATTTT
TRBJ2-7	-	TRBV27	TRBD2	CASSFNPAGWEEQYF	TGTGCCAGCAGTTTCAATCCAGCGGGATGGGAAGAGCAGTACTTC
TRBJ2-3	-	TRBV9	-	CASSVALSDTQYF	TGTGCCAGCAGCGTAGCTTTATCCGATACGCAGTATTTT
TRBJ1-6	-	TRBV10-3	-	CATRDTSYNSPLHF	TGTGCCACACGGGACACCTCCTATAATTCACCCCTCCACTTT
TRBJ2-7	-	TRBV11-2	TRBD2	CASSLRSSGPYEQYF	TGTGCCAGCAGCTTACGGTCTAGCGGCCCCTACGAGCAGTACTTC
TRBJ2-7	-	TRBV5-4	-	CASSFNLGYEQYF	TGTGCCAGCAGCTTTAACTTGGGGTACGAGCAGTACTTC
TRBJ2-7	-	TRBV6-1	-	CASSEASDEQYF	TGTGCCAGCAGTGAAGCTAGCGACGAGCAGTACTTC
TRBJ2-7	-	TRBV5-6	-	CASSLVTVYEQYF	TGTGCCAGCAGCTTGGTTACGGTTTACGAGCAGTACTTC
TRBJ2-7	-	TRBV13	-	CASSLANRVSGEQYF	TGTGCCAGCAGCTTAGCGAACAGGGTTAGTGGCGAGCAGTACTTC